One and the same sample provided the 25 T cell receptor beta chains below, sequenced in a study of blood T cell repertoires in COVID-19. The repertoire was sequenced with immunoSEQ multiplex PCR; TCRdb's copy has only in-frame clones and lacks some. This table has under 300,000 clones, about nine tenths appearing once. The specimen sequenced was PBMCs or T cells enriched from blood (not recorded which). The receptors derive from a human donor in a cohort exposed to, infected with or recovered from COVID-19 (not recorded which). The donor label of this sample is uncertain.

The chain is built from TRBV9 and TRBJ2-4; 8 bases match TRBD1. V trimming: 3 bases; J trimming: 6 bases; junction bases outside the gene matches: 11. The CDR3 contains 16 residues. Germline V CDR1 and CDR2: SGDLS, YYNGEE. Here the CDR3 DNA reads TGTGCCAGCAGCGGTGGACAGGGTAGGGACAGAAACATTCAGTACTTC. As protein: CASSGGQGRDRNIQYF.

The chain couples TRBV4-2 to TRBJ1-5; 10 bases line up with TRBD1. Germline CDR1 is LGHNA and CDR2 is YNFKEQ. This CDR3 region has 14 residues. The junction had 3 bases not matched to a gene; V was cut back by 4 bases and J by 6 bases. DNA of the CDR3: TGTGCCAGCAGCCCGACAGGGGGCGGTCAGCCCCAGCATTTT. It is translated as CASSPTGGGQPQHF.

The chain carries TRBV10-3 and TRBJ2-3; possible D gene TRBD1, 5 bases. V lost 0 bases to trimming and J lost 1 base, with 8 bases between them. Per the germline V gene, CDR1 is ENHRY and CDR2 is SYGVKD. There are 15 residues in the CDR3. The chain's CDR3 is CAISESLGGTDTQYF. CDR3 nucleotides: TGTGCCATCAGTGAGTCTCTAGGGGGCACAGATACGCAGTATTTT.

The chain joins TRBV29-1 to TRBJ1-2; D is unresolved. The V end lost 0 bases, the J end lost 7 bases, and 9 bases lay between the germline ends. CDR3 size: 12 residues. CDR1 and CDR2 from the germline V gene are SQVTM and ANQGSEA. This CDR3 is CSVEDPGGGYTF. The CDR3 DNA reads TGCAGCGTTGAAGATCCTGGAGGTGGCTACACCTTC. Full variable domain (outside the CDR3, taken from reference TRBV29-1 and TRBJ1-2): SAVISQKPSRDICQRGTSLTIQCQVDSQVTMMFWYRQQPGQSLTLIATANQGSEATYESGFVIDKFPISRPNLTFSTLTVSNMSPEDSSIYLCSVEDPGGGYTFGSGTRLTVV.

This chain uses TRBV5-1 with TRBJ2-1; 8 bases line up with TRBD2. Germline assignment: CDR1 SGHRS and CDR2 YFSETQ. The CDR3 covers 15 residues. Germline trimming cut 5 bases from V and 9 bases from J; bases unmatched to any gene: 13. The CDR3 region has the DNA TGCGCCAGCAGATTGACTAGCGTATTACAGGGTGAGCAGTTCTTC. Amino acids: CASRLTSVLQGEQFF.

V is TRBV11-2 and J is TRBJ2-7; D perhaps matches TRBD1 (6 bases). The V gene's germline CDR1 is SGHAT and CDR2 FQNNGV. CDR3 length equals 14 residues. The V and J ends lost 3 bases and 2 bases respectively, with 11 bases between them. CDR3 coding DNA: TGTGCCAGCAGCTTGAGAACAGGGACCTACGAGCAGTACTTC. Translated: CASSLRTGTYEQYF.

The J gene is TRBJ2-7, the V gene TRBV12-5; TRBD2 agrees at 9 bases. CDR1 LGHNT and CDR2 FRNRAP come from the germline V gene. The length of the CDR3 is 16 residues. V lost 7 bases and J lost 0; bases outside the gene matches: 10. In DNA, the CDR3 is TGTGCTAGTGTTCCAGCGGGGGGCGTAGGCTCCTACGAGCAGTACTTC. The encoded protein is CASVPAGGVGSYEQYF.

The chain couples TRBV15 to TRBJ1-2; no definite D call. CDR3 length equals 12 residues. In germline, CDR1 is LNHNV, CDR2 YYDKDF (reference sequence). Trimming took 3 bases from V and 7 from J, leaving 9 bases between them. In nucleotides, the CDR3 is TGTGCCACCAGCAGCCTCAAGCGTGGCTACACCTTC. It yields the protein CATSSLKRGYTF.

In nucleotides, the CDR3 is TGTGCCAGCAGTGAGGACAGGGGTAATGAAAAACTGTTTTTT. The encoded protein is CASSEDRGNEKLFF. The chain joins TRBV2 to TRBJ1-4, with TRBD1 matching over 9 bases. Germline values: CDR1 SNHLY, CDR2 FYNNEI. The CDR3 spans 14 residues. J lost 4 bases, V lost 3 bases, and 0 bases had no gene match.

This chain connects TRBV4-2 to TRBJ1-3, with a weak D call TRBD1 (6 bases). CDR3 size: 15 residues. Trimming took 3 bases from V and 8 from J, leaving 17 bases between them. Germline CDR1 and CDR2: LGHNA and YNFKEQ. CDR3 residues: CASSQTTGEGDTIYF. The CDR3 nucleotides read TGTGCCAGCAGCCAGACGACAGGTGAAGGGGACACCATATATTTT.

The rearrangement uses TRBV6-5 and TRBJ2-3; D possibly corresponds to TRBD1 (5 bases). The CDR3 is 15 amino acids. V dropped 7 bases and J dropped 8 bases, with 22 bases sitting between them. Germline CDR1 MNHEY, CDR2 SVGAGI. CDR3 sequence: CASTQSNRPTGTQYF. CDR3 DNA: TGTGCCAGCACTCAAAGCAACAGGCCCACCGGTACGCAGTATTTT.

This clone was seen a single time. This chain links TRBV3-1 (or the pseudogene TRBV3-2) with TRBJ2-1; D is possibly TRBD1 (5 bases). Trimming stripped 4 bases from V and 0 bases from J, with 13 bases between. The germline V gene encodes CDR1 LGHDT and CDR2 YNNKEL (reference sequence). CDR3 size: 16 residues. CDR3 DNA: TGTGCCAGCAGCCGGTGGGGCGGATACTCCTACAATGAGCAGTTCTTC. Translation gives CASSRWGGYSYNEQFF.

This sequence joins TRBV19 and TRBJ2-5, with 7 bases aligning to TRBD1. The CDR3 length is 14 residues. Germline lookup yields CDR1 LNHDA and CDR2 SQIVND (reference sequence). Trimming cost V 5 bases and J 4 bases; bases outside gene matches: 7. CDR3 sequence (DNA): TGTGCCAGTAGTTCTCACGACAGGGTAGAGACCCAGTACTTC. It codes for CASSSHDRVETQYF.

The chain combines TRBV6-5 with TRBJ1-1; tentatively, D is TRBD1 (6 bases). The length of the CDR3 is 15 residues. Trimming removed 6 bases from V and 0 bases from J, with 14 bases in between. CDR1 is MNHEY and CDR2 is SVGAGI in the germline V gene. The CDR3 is CASRFAGVMNTEAFF. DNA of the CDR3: TGTGCCAGCAGGTTCGCAGGGGTGATGAACACTGAAGCTTTCTTT.

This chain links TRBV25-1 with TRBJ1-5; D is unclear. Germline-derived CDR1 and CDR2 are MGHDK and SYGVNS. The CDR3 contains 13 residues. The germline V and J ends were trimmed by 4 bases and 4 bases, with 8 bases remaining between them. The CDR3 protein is CASSAPGNQPQHF. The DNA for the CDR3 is TGTGCCAGCAGTGCGCCCGGGAATCAGCCCCAGCATTTT.

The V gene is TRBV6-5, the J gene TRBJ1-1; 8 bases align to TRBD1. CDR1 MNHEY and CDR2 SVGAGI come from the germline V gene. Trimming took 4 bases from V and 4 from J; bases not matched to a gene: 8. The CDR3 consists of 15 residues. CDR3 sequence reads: CASSSSGTGTTEAFF. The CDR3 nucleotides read TGTGCCAGCAGTTCCTCCGGGACAGGCACCACTGAAGCTTTCTTT.

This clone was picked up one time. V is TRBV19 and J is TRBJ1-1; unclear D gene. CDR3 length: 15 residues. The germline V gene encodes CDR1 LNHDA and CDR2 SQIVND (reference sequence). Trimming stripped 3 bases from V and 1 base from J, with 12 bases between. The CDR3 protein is CASSIPSGWNTEAFF. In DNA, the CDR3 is TGTGCCAGTAGTATTCCCTCGGGGTGGAACACTGAAGCTTTCTTT.

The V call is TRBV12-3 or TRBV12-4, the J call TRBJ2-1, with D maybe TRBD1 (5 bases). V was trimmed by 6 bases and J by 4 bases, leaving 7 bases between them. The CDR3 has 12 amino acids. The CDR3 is CASRDSYNEQFF. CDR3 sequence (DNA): TGTGCCAGCAGAGACAGTTACAATGAGCAGTTCTTC.

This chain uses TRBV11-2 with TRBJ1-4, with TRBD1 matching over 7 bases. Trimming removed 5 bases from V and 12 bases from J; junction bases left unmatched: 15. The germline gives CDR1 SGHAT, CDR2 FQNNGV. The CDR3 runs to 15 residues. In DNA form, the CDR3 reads TGTGCCAGCAGCCCGAGACAGGGCCGAGAAGGGGAACTGTTTTTT. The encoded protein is CASSPRQGREGELFF. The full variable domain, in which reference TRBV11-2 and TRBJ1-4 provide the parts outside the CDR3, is EAGVAQSPRYKIIEKRQSVAFWCNPISGHATLYWYQQILGQGPKLLIQFQNNGVVDDSQLPKDRFSAERLKGVDSTLKIQPAKLEDSAVYLCASSPRQGREGELFFGSGTQLSVL.

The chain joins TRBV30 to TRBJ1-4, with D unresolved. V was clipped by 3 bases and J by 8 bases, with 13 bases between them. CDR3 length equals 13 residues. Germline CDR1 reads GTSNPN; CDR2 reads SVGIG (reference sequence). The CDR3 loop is CAWRGGGHEKLFF. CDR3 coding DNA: TGTGCCTGGAGGGGTGGCGGTCACGAAAAACTGTTTTTT.

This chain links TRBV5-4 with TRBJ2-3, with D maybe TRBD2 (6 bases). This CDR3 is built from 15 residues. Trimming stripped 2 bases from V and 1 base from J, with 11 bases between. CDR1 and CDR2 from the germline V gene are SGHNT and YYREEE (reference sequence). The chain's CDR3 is CASSLRGDGTDTQYF. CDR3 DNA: TGTGCCAGCAGCTTACGCGGGGATGGCACAGATACGCAGTATTTT.

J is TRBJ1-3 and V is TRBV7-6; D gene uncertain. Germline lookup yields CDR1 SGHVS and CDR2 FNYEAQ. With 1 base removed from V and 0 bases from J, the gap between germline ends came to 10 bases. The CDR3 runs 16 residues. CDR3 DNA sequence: TGTGCCAGCAGCTTAGTCGGAGTCTCCTCTGGAAACACCATATATTTT. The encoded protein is CASSLVGVSSGNTIYF.

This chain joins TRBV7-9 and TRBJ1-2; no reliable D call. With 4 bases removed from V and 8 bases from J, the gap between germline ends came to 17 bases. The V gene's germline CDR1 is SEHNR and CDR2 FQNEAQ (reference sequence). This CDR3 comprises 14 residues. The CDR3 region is CASSSSLPRKGYTF. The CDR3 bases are TGTGCCAGCAGCTCTAGCCTACCCCGGAAAGGCTACACCTTC.

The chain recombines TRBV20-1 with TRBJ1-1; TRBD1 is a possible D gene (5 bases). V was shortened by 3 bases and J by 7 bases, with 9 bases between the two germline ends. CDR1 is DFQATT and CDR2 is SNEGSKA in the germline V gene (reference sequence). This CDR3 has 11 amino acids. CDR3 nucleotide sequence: TGCAGTGCTAGGGAGACAGTTGAAGCTTTCTTT. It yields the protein CSARETVEAFF.

In DNA form, the CDR3 reads TGCGCCAGCAAGTCGAGCTCTGGGGCCAACGTCCTGACTTTC. Translation gives CASKSSSGANVLTF. The V and J genes are TRBV5-1 and TRBJ2-6; D gene uncertain. The germline V gene encodes CDR1 SGHRS and CDR2 YFSETQ. The CDR3 extends over 14 amino acids. Trimming took off 6 bases at V and 0 bases at J, with 7 bases between the two ends.